The T cell receptor (beta chain) under discussion was sequenced for a study of T cell responses to AZD1222 COVID-19 vaccine (dated by TCRdb to about 2021). In terms of the full investigation: AZD1222 recipients with second doses at about 4 weeks or about 12 weeks were pooled, because spike-specific TCR depth and breadth did not differ between schedules. TCR sequencing was performed for about 250 trial participants, of whom roughly 200 were given two doses of AZD1222 and around 25 were given two doses of MenACWY control vaccine. Trial participants were enrolled into age subgroups of 18-55, 56-69 and 70-plus years, which contained around 150, 29 and 61 TCR-sequenced participants, respectively.

The label giving this sample's time point can be read as: baseline before first vaccination. Vaccinee samples came from UK trials COV001 and COV002, including a single-blind randomized controlled phase 2/3 trial of AZD1222 (ChAdOx1 nCoV-19) in healthy adults. For TCRbeta chain sequencing, PBMC samples from trial participants were taken at day 0 and at day 28 after the second dose. The CDR3 regions of human TCRbeta chains were subjected to immunosequencing. The study's processing was this. Repertoire TCRs were checked for matches against a reference library of SARS-CoV-2-specific TCRs that had been generated using the MIRA antigen-specificity platform. Breadth was defined as the fraction of unique TCRs that were SARS-CoV-2-associated, and depth was defined as the fraction of total T cells that were SARS-CoV-2-associated. Each spike-specific TCR was assigned to its reactive spike region and to a CD4 or CD8 class using the MIRA data. Log10-transformed breadth and depth values were compared by one-way ANOVA with Sidak's multiple comparisons tests. Held by TCRdb, this immuneACCESS table contains in-frame sequences only and omits some clones. Under half of the omission traces to an unresolved V gene where checked; the cause of the rest is unknown. That table furnishes V, J and clone size, whereas the DNA furnished D and trimming. For this sample the table gives tens of thousands of clones, of which around 90% were detected only once. Clones ranked in the top ten supply 3% to 4% of the sample.

Concerning this clone: Its binding antigen is unknown. No qualities accompany the bases; no much larger clone lies one base away.

Trimming at the junction amounts to 6 bases on V and 1 base on J, and the germline ends lie 13 bases apart. The CDR3 sequence holds 15 residues, the cysteine and phenylalanine included. Only the CDR3 DNA stays, 45 bases, in frame from base 1. Via the germline V gene (reference sequence), CDR1 is LNHDA and CDR2 SQIVND. The paper as a whole reports these results and caveats: Epitopes outside the regions mutated in the B.1.351 and B.1.1.7 variants were reportedly recognized by nearly half of the unique spike-specific TCRs. CD4 TCRs associated with the vaccine covered the entire spike protein, and the dominant responses were in regions 160-218 and 743-854. Only five or six AZD1222 recipients were SARS-CoV-2 seropositive at baseline, limiting conclusions about previously exposed vaccinees. Because no samples from the day 14 peak response were available, repertoires could be characterized only after the peak T cell response. After two AZD1222 doses, both the breadth and the depth of spike-specific TCRs were significantly higher than at day 0 and than in MenACWY recipients. The 56-69-year group was small, and its depth increase did not reach significance, likely because of low power. Most participants were white British and females outnumbered males, and the authors suggested that clonal diversity may have been underestimated.

The V gene is TRBV19 and the J gene is TRBJ2-1; the D match is possibly TRBD1 or TRBD2, with 6 bases aligned in each. This sequence originates from an adult in good health. Source: peripheral blood, taken on day 0 of AZD1222 vaccination. The CDR3 protein: CASRFRGLSYNEQFF. The bases are TGTGCCAGTAGATTTCGGGGGCTTTCCTACAATGAGCAGTTCTTC.